This TCR beta chain was sequenced during a study of T cells in Graves' hyperthyroidism and ophthalmopathy. Overall study results and limits: For ophthalmopathy, model prediction preceded onset by a median around 7 months. Among clonotypes expanded in thyroid above 0.001, most were also found in blood. Separating ophthalmopathy from stable hyperthyroidism was achieved by a 13 V-J model.

With 8 bases removed from V and 0 bases from J, the gap between germline ends came to 8 bases. The V gene's germline CDR1 is MNHNS and CDR2 SASEGT. This CDR3 spans 14 amino acids. Amplification yielded TCR beta CDR3 regions, with RNA transcripts as the source. With the HTBI primer set, the TCR CDR3 went through a first round of RT-PCR. TCRdb used MiXCR to reprocess the multiplex PCR reads, holding one entry per CDR3 protein. The table lists 300,000 to 450,000 distinct CDR3 sequences, 18% of them singletons, with over 35% in the top ten. A NOSPECS grade of at least 4, a Clinical Activity Score of at least 3 and duration under 3 months were recorded in ophthalmopathy patients. Comment on this clonotype: The antigen is undetermined.

The source is a man in his late teens or twenties with Graves' ophthalmopathy. Sequences were obtained from blood. The chain has TRBV6-1 and TRBJ2-6; D is uncertain. Here the CDR3 DNA reads TGTGCCAGCTTGACCCTCTCTGGGGCCAACGTCCTGACTTTC. Its translation: CASLTLSGANVLTF.